These 24 T cell receptor beta chains were all obtained from the same sample, sequenced in a study of blood T cell repertoires in COVID-19. The assay was immunoSEQ multiplex PCR, and TCRdb's table has in-frame clones only and misses some. The data show 400,000 to 450,000 clones, 86% seen once. Input material: peripheral blood. The receptor set was obtained from a woman in her thirties with active or convalescent COVID-19.

The chain carries TRBV4-2 and TRBJ2-7, with 8 bases identical to TRBD1. Germline V gene lookup returns CDR1 LGHNA and CDR2 YNFKEQ. J lost 6 bases, V lost 1 base, and 8 bases had no gene match. The CDR3 loop spans 15 amino acids. DNA for the CDR3: TGTGCCAGCAGCCAAGCTTCAGGACAGGGAAGCGAGCAGTACTTC. Protein: CASSQASGQGSEQYF.

This chain joins TRBV27 and TRBJ1-5, with D perhaps matching TRBD1 (5 bases). There are 15 residues in the CDR3. V was trimmed by 5 bases and J by 1 base, leaving 12 bases between them. Germline CDR1 reads MNHEY; CDR2 reads SMNVEV (reference sequence). The CDR3 DNA sequence: TGTGCCAGCAGTCACGGGGGAGCCAGCAATCAGCCCCAGCATTTT. Encoded protein: CASSHGGASNQPQHF.

The J gene is TRBJ2-3, the V gene TRBV2; TRBD1 matches at 8 bases. This CDR3 contains 15 residues. With 3 bases clipped from V and 2 bases from J, the junction kept 4 bases outside the gene matches. Germline V lookup: CDR1 SNHLY, CDR2 FYNNEI. DNA of the CDR3: TGTGCCAGCAGTGAGGGACAGGAAAACACAGATACGCAGTATTTT. This gives the protein CASSEGQENTDTQYF.

V usage is TRBV10-2 and J usage is TRBJ1-3; D gene ambiguous. The CDR3 extends over 13 amino acids. In germline, CDR1 is WSHSY, CDR2 SAAADI. The ends were cut back, 4 bases at V and 8 bases at J, with 12 bases in the middle. The CDR3 loop reads CASSAERMDTIYF. DNA for the CDR3: TGCGCCAGCAGTGCCGAGAGGATGGACACCATATATTTT.

The V and J genes are TRBV5-1 and TRBJ2-1; TRBD2 aligns across 8 bases. V dropped 2 bases and J dropped 9; count of bases not matched to a gene: 10. The germline CDR1 and CDR2 sequences are SGHRS and YFSETQ. This CDR3 region has 15 residues. In DNA, the CDR3 is TGCGCCAGCAGCTTTTCCGGGACTAGGATTGGTGAGCAGTTCTTC. It specifies CASSFSGTRIGEQFF.

About this clone: Distinct nucleotide sequences in the sample also encode this CDR3. The CDR3, as DNA: TGCAGCGTACCGGGACAGAACACTGAAGCTTTCTTT. Translation gives CSVPGQNTEAFF. The chain recombines TRBV29-1 with TRBJ1-1; tentatively, D is TRBD1 (6 bases). CDR3 length: 12 residues. The germline V and J ends were trimmed by 6 bases and 1 base, with 9 bases remaining between them. Germline CDR1 is SQVTM and CDR2 is ANQGSEA. Supplemented by reference TRBV29-1 and TRBJ1-1, the full variable domain reads SAVISQKPSRDICQRGTSLTIQCQVDSQVTMMFWYRQQPGQSLTLIATANQGSEATYESGFVIDKFPISRPNLTFSTLTVSNMSPEDSSIYLCSVPGQNTEAFFGQGTRLTVV.

The V call is TRBV11-2, the J call TRBJ2-3; 7 nucleotides line up with TRBD2. This CDR3 region has 17 residues. Germline V gene sequence: CDR1 SGHAT, CDR2 FQNNGV. With V trimmed by 1 base and J by 5 bases, 12 bases remained unmatched. CDR3 residues: CASSLVPAGTPEDTQYF. In nucleotides, the CDR3 is TGTGCCAGCAGCTTAGTGCCAGCGGGGACCCCGGAAGATACGCAGTATTTT.

The chain combines TRBV6-1 with TRBJ1-1; 7 positions agree with TRBD1. The ends lost 0 bases at V and 0 bases at J; junction bases unmatched: 1. This CDR3 has 15 residues. In germline, CDR1 is MNHNS, CDR2 SASEGT. DNA for the CDR3: TGTGCCAGCAGTGAAGCACAGGGGCTGAACACTGAAGCTTTCTTT. Translating gives CASSEAQGLNTEAFF.

This chain uses TRBV5-1 with TRBJ1-1; 11 bases line up with TRBD1. CDR1 is SGHRS, CDR2 YFSETQ, per germline. J was trimmed by 0 bases and V by 4 bases; bases with no gene match: 5. The CDR3 covers 16 residues. The CDR3, as DNA: TGCGCCAGCAGCAGGGACAGGGGGTCGGTGAACACTGAAGCTTTCTTT. Translation: CASSRDRGSVNTEAFF. The full variable domain, its missing parts supplied by reference TRBV5-1 and TRBJ1-1, is KAGVTQTPRYLIKTRGQQVTLSCSPISGHRSVSWYQQTPGQGLQFLFEYFSETQRNKGNFPGRFSGRQFSNSRSEMNVSTLELGDSALYLCASSRDRGSVNTEAFFGQGTRLTVV.

The chain links TRBV9 to TRBJ1-6; 7 bases match TRBD1. J lost 12 bases, V lost 3 bases, and 15 bases had no gene match. From germline, CDR1 is SGDLS and CDR2 YYNGEE. The CDR3 loop spans 16 amino acids. This CDR3 is CASSAPGQSQIGPLHF. CDR3 DNA: TGTGCCAGCAGCGCGCCGGGACAGAGCCAAATCGGACCCCTCCACTTT. The variable domain in full, completed from reference TRBV9 and TRBJ1-6, reads DSGVTQTPKHLITATGQRVTLRCSPRSGDLSVYWYQQSLDQGLQFLIQYYNGEERAKGNILERFSAQQFPDLHSELNLSSLELGDSALYFCASSAPGQSQIGPLHFGNGTRLTVT.

This clone was seen a single time. The chain uses TRBV29-1 and TRBJ1-1, with D possibly matching TRBD1 (6 bases). CDR1 and CDR2 from the germline V gene are SQVTM and ANQGSEA. The CDR3 totals 14 residues. V lost 8 bases to trimming and J lost 3 bases, with 19 bases between them. CDR3 residues: CSTALGAGDTEAFF. For the CDR3, the DNA is TGCAGCACTGCTTTGGGGGCCGGAGACACTGAAGCTTTCTTT.

The chain is built from TRBV2 and TRBJ1-6, with 7 nucleotides matching TRBD1. CDR3 length equals 13 residues. Germline lookup yields CDR1 SNHLY and CDR2 FYNNEI. The junction had 8 bases not matched to a gene; V was cut back by 7 bases and J by 11 bases. This CDR3 is CASKTGLNTPLHF. The CDR3 coding sequence is TGTGCCAGCAAGACAGGGTTGAATACACCCCTCCACTTT.

V and J are TRBV2 and TRBJ2-7, with 10 nucleotides matching TRBD2. The CDR3 length is 15 residues. The V segment lost 4 bases and the J segment 6 bases; nucleotides outside the gene matches: 9. The germline V gene has CDR1 SNHLY and CDR2 FYNNEI. The CDR3 region is CASSVASGGAGEQYF. DNA of the CDR3: TGTGCCAGCAGTGTCGCCAGCGGGGGGGCAGGCGAGCAGTACTTC.

V is TRBV3-1 (or the pseudogene TRBV3-2) and J is TRBJ2-2; D remains ambiguous. Germline loops: CDR1 LGHDT, CDR2 YNNKEL (reference sequence). V gave up 6 bases and J gave up 1 base, with 9 bases separating them. There are 14 residues in the CDR3. The CDR3 region has the DNA TGTGCCAGCAGGACGAACAGGAACACCGGGGAGCTGTTTTTT. It is translated as CASRTNRNTGELFF.

The chain's CDR3 is CASSYSPGGISPYEQYF. CDR3 bases: TGTGCCAGCAGTTACTCCCCAGGGGGGATATCTCCCTACGAGCAGTACTTC. The rearrangement links TRBV6-2 or TRBV6-3 to TRBJ2-7; possibly TRBD1 for D (7 bases). Germline values: CDR1 MNHEY, CDR2 SVGEGT. CDR3 size: 17 residues. With 0 bases removed from V and 2 bases from J, the gap between germline ends came to 17 bases.

The chain is built from TRBV25-1 and TRBJ1-4, with 9 bases fitting TRBD1. From germline, CDR1 is MGHDK and CDR2 SYGVNS. J lost 4 bases, V lost 3 bases, and 6 bases had no gene match. The CDR3 has 16 amino acids. The CDR3 coding sequence is TGTGCCAGCAGTGATTCGATGGGACAGGGTAATGAAAAACTGTTTTTT. This codes for CASSDSMGQGNEKLFF. Filled out from reference TRBV25-1 and TRBJ1-4, the complete variable domain reads EADIYQTPRYLVIGTGKKITLECSQTMGHDKMYWYQQDPGMELHLIHYSYGVNSTEKGDLSSESTVSRIRTEHFPLTLESARPSHTSQYLCASSDSMGQGNEKLFFGSGTQLSVL.

The chain uses TRBV18 and TRBJ2-3, with 11 bases aligning to TRBD2. Germline CDR1 KGHSH, CDR2 LQKENI. The V and J ends lost 3 bases and 7 bases, in that order; junction bases with no gene match: 12. The CDR3 runs 17 residues. Here the CDR3 DNA reads TGTGCCAGCTCACCCCTCGAGCTAGCGGGAGGTTCGAATACGCAGTATTTT. Its protein product is CASSPLELAGGSNTQYF.

The rearrangement joins TRBV6-2 or TRBV6-3 to TRBJ2-2, with D unresolved. The CDR3 totals 13 residues. Germline V gives CDR1 MNHEY, CDR2 SVGEGT. The V end was cut by 0 bases, the J end by 6 bases, with 5 bases between. The CDR3: CASSYSLSGELFF. The CDR3 DNA follows: TGTGCCAGCAGTTACTCCCTATCCGGGGAGCTGTTTTTT.

This clone was picked up a small number of times. V and J are TRBV19 and TRBJ1-3, with a tentative D call TRBD1 (6 bases). V lost 4 bases to trimming and J lost 4 bases, with 8 bases between them. The CDR3 is 13 residues long. Germline V lookup: CDR1 LNHDA, CDR2 SQIVND (reference sequence). CDR3 bases: TGTGCCAGTAGTACCGACAGGGGAAACACCATATATTTT. Translating gives CASSTDRGNTIYF.

Here the CDR3 reads CASSQADGTGVGYTF. In DNA form, the CDR3 reads TGTGCCAGCAGCCAAGCTGACGGGACAGGGGTCGGCTACACCTTC. The chain recombines TRBV3-1 (or the pseudogene TRBV3-2) with TRBJ1-2, with TRBD1 matching 10 bases. This CDR3 contains 15 residues. Germline CDR1 LGHDT, CDR2 YNNKEL (reference sequence). Unmatched junction bases numbered 7, after V lost 1 base and J lost 8 bases.

The V and J genes are TRBV5-6 and TRBJ2-5; D perhaps matches TRBD2 (5 bases). The CDR3 covers 12 residues. With 6 bases removed from V and 5 bases from J, the gap between germline ends came to 11 bases. Germline CDR1 and CDR2: SGHDT and YYEEEE. CDR3 nucleotide sequence: TGTGCCAGCACGGCGGGTGGGGAGACCCAGTACTTC. This encodes CASTAGGETQYF.

This clone was counted once. The chain is built from TRBV4-1 and TRBJ2-1; D perhaps matches TRBD1 (6 bases). Germline CDR1 is MGHRA and CDR2 is YSYEKL. The V end lost 4 bases, the J end lost 8 bases, and 15 bases lay between the germline ends. CDR3 length: 14 residues. CDR3 protein: CASSLRTDPDEQFF. As DNA, the CDR3 is TGCGCCAGCAGCCTAAGGACAGACCCAGATGAGCAGTTCTTC.

V is TRBV6-5 and J is TRBJ2-1, with D uncertain. CDR3 length: 14 amino acids. V dropped 8 bases and J dropped 2 bases, with 13 bases sitting between them. The germline V gene has CDR1 MNHEY and CDR2 SVGAGI. DNA of the CDR3: TGTGCCAGCCCCTCGAGAGTGCCCTACAATGAGCAGTTCTTC. It translates to CASPSRVPYNEQFF.

J is TRBJ2-6 and V is TRBV4-2; a possible D gene is TRBD2 (6 bases). The germline V and J ends were trimmed by 1 base and 4 bases, with 11 bases remaining between them. CDR1 and CDR2 (germline): LGHNA, YNFKEQ. The CDR3 consists of 16 residues. The CDR3 sequence: CASSQVGGSGANVLTF. Written as DNA, the CDR3 is TGTGCCAGCAGCCAAGTCGGAGGGTCCGGGGCCAACGTCCTGACTTTC.